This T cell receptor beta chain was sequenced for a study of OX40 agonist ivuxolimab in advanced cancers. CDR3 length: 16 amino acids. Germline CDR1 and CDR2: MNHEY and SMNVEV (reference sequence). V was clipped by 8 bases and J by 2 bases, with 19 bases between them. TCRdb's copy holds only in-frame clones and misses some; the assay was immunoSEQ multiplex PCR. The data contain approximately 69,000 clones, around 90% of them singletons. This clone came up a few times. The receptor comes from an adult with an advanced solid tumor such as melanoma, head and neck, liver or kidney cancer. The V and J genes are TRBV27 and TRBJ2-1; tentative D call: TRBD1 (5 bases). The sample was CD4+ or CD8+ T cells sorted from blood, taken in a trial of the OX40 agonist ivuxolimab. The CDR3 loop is CASRDPRASAYNEQFF. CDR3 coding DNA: TGTGCCAGCCGCGATCCCAGGGCATCAGCCTACAATGAGCAGTTCTTC.